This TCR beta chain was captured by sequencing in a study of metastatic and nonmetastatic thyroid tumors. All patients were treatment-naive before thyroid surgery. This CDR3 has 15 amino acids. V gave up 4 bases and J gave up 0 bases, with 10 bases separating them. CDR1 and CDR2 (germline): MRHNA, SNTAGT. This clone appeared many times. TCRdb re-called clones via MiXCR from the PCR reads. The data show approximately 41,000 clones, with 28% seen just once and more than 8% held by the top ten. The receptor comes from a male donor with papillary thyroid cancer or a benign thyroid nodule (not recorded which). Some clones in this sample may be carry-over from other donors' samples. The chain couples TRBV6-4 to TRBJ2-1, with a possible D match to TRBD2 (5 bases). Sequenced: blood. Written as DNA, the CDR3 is TGTGCCAGCAGTGCCGGGGAAAGCTCCTACAATGAGCAGTTCTTC. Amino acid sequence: CASSAGESSYNEQFF.